Listed below are T cell receptor beta chains from one sample, sequenced in a study of T cell responses to AZD1222 COVID-19 vaccine. Some clones are missing from TCRdb's copy, which holds only in-frame ones; the method was immunoSEQ multiplex PCR. The table records 130,000 to 150,000 clones, approximately 92% of them present only once. The source material was peripheral blood, sampled on day 0 of AZD1222 vaccination. The source is an adult in good health. CDR3s include the opening cysteine and the closing phenylalanine or tryptophan. The D gene is left open where the match is weak. Some rows have no size entry. The others give once, few or many, or a class for an expanded clone.

14,.,.,TRBJ2-7,TRBV9,CASSVEGVSYEQYF,TGTGCCAGCAGCGTAGAAGGGGTCTCCTACGAGCAGTACTTC
15,TRBD1,.,TRBJ1-2,TRBV9,CASSAGTGGMIGYTF,TGTGCCAGCAGCGCCGGGACAGGGGGTATGATTGGCTACACCTTC
14,.,.,TRBJ1-1,TRBV5-4,CASTKQGLDTEAFF,TGTGCCAGCACCAAACAGGGTTTGGACACTGAAGCTTTCTTT
18,TRBD2,.,TRBJ2-3,TRBV27,CASSPRWGLAGITDTQYF,TGTGCCAGCAGTCCTAGATGGGGACTAGCGGGAATCACAGATACGCAGTATTTT
14,.,once,TRBJ1-3,TRBV9,CASSVGTGGNTIYF,TGTGCCAGCAGCGTAGGGACGGGTGGAAACACCATATATTTT
15,TRBD1,.,TRBJ1-1,TRBV29-1,CSAEGEGAKNTEAFF,TGCAGCGCTGAGGGGGAGGGGGCCAAGAACACTGAAGCTTTCTTT
14,.,.,TRBJ1-3,TRBV30,CAWTTGFSGNTIYF,TGTGCCTGGACTACAGGGTTCTCTGGAAACACCATATATTTT
15,.,.,TRBJ2-1,TRBV9,CASSVGQGSRNEQFF,TGTGCCAGCAGCGTAGGGCAGGGGTCCCGAAATGAGCAGTTCTTC
12,.,.,TRBJ1-4,TRBV18,CASSRPDEKLFF,TGTGCCAGCTCCCGACCGGATGAAAAACTGTTTTTT
13,TRBD1,.,TRBJ2-1,TRBV6-2/TRBV6-3,CASSYGQVNEQFF,TGTGCCAGCAGTTACGGACAGGTCAATGAGCAGTTCTTC
14,.,.,TRBJ2-1,TRBV5-1,CASSFRRGNNEQFF,TGCGCCAGCAGCTTCCGACGCGGAAACAATGAGCAGTTCTTC
13,TRBD1,.,TRBJ1-3,TRBV5-1,CASRGTVGNTIYF,TGCGCCAGCAGAGGGACAGTTGGAAACACCATATATTTT
13,.,.,TRBJ1-5,TRBV2,CASSLNRDQPQHF,TGTGCCAGCAGTCTAAACAGGGATCAGCCCCAGCATTTT
15,.,.,TRBJ2-2,TRBV9,CASSLMGSNTGELFF,TGTGCCAGCAGCTTAATGGGGAGTAACACCGGGGAGCTGTTTTTT
15,TRBD2,.,TRBJ2-3,TRBV7-3,CASSLEAGGLDTQYF,TGTGCCAGCAGCTTAGAAGCGGGAGGGCTAGATACGCAGTATTTT
13,.,.,TRBJ1-2,TRBV28,CASSPRGFSGYTF,TGTGCCAGCAGTCCCCGGGGTTTCTCGGGCTACACCTTC
21,.,.,TRBJ2-1,TRBV9,CASSVVGGGTGPVSSYNEQFF,TGTGCCAGCAGCGTAGTGGGAGGGGGGACAGGTCCCGTTAGCTCCTACAATGAGCAGTTCTTC
13,.,.,TRBJ2-4,TRBV11-2,CASSPRWGDIQYF,TGTGCCAGCAGTCCCAGGTGGGGGGACATTCAGTACTTC
19,.,.,TRBJ1-5,TRBV28,CASSLSGGLGTIGDQPQHF,TGTGCCAGCAGTTTATCTGGTGGCTTGGGGACCATCGGGGATCAGCCCCAGCATTTT
11,.,.,TRBJ2-1,TRBV2,CASSAGVAQFF,TGTGCCAGCAGTGCGGGAGTTGCGCAGTTCTTC